What follows describes a single TCR beta chain. Original handling: Quantification of nucleated cells was approximated via reference gene primer amplification. Some clones are missing from TCRdb's copy, which holds only in-frame ones; the method was immunoSEQ multiplex PCR. V and J calls and clone size are those listed in that table; D and trimming were worked out from the DNA. The sample consists of about 13,000 clones, roughly 84% of them appearing once. There are 14 residues in the CDR3. The V gene's germline CDR1 is SNHLY and CDR2 FYNNEI. Germline trimming cut 4 bases from V and 5 bases from J; bases unmatched to any gene: 6. The data derive from a study of blood T cell repertoires in COVID-19. Background on the study: Material from acute and convalescent COVID-19 was sourced from the United States, Italy and Spain.

The sequence came from a human donor in a cohort sampled during active COVID-19. The V and J genes are TRBV2 and TRBJ2-5; 8 positions match TRBD1. The sample consisted of peripheral blood. The CDR3 DNA sequence: TGTGCCAGCAGTGTGGACAGGGACTGGGAGACCCAGTACTTC. This encodes CASSVDRDWETQYF.